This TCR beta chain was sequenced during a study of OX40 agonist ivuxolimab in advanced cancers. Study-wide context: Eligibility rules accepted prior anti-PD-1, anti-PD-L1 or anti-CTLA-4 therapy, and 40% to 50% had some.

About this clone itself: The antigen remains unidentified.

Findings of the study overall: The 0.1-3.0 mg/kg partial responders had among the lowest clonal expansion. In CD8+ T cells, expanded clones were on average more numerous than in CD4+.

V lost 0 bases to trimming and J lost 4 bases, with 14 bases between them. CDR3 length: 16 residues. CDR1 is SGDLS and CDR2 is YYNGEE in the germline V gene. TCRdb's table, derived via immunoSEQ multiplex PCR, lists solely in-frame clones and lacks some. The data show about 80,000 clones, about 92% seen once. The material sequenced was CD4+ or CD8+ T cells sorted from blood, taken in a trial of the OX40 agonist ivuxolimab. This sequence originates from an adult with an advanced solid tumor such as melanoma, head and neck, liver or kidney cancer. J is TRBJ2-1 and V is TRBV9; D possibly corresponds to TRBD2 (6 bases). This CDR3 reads CASSVEVSEGYNEQFF. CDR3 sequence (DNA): TGTGCCAGCAGCGTAGAGGTTTCGGAGGGATACAATGAGCAGTTCTTC.